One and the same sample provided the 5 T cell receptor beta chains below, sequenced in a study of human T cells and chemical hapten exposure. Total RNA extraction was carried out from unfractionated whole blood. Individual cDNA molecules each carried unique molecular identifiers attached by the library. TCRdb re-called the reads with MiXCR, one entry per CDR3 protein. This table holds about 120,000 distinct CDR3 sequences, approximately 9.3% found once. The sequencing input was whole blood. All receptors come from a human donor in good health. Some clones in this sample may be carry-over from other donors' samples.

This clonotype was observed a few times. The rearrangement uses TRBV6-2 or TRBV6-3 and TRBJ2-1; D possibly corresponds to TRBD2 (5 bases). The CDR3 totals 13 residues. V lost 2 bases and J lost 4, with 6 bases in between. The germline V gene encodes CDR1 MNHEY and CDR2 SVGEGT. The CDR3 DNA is TGTGCCAGCAGTTACGGGGAGTACAATGAGCAGTTCTTC. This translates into CASSYGEYNEQFF.

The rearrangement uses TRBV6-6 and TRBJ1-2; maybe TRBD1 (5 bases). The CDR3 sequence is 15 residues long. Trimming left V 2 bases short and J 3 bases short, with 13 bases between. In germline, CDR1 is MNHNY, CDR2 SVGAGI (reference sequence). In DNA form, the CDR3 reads TGTGCCAGCAGTTACGGGGCAGGGATGGACTATGGCTACACCTTC. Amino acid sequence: CASSYGAGMDYGYTF.

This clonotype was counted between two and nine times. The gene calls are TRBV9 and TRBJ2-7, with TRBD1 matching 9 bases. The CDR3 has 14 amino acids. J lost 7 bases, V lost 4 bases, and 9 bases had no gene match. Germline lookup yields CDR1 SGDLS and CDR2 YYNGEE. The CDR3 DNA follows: TGTGCCAGCAGCTTCGAGGGACAGGGAGTGGAGCAGTACTTC. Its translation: CASSFEGQGVEQYF.

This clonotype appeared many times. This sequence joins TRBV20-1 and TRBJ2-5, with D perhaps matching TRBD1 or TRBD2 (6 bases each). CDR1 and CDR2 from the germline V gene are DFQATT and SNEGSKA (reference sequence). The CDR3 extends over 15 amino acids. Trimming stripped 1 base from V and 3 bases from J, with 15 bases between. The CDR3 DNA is TGCAGTGCTAGAGGGAAGACAGGAGGGGAAGAGACCCAGTACTTC. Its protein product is CSARGKTGGEETQYF.

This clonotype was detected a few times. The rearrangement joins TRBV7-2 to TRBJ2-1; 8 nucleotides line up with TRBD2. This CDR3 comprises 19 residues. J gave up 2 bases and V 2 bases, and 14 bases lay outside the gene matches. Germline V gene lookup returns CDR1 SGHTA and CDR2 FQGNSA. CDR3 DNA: TGTGCCAGCAGCTTACCCCAATCCAAAGTAGCGGGGCCCTACAATGAGCAGTTCTTC. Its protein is CASSLPQSKVAGPYNEQFF.